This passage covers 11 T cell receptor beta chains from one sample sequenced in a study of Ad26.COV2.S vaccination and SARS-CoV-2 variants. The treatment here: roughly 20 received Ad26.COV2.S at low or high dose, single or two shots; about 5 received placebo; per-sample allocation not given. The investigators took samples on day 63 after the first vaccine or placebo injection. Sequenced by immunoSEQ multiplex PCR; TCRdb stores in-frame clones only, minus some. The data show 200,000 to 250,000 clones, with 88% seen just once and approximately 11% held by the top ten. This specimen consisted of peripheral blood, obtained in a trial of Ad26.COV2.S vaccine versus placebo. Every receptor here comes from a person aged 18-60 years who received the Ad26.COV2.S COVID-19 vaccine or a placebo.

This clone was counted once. The CDR3 here is CGVKGDSGANVLTF. DNA for the CDR3: TGTGGGGTGAAAGGAGACTCTGGGGCCAACGTCCTGACTTTC. J is TRBJ2-6 and V is TRBV6-5; D unclear. The CDR3 has 14 amino acids. Looked up from germline, CDR1 is MNHEY and CDR2 is SVGAGI.

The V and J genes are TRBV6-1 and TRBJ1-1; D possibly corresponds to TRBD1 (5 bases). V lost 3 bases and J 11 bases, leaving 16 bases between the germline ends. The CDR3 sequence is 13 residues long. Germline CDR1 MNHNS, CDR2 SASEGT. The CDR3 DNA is TGTGCCAGCAGTGATATGGGGCGTCTGGGGGCTTTCTTT. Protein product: CASSDMGRLGAFF.

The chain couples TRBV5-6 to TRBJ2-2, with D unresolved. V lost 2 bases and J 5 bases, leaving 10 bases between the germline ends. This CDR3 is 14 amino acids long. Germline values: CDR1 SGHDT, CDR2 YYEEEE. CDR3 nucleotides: TGTGCCAGCAGCTTTCGGGTGGTAACCGGGGAGCTGTTTTTT. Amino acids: CASSFRVVTGELFF.

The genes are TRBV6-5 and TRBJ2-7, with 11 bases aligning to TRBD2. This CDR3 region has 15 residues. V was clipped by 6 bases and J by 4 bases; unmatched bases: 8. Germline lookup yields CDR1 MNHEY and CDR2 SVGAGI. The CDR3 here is CASRTGVAGGYEQYF. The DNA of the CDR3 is TGTGCCAGCAGGACAGGGGTAGCGGGAGGGTACGAGCAGTACTTC.

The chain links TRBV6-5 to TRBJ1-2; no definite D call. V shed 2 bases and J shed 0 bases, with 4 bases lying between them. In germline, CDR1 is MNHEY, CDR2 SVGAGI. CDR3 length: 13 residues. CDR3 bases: TGTGCCAGCAGTTACGAGGCTAACTATGGCTACACCTTC. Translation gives CASSYEANYGYTF.

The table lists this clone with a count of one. The CDR3 DNA reads as TGTGCCAGTAGTTTCACAGGGGGCCGAAACACCATATATTTT. Its translation is CASSFTGGRNTIYF. The V gene is TRBV19, the J gene TRBJ1-3, with 9 bases identical to TRBD1. The CDR3 has 14 residues. Germline-derived CDR1 and CDR2 are LNHDA and SQIVND (reference sequence). The junction had 4 bases not matched to a gene; V was cut back by 5 bases and J by 5 bases.

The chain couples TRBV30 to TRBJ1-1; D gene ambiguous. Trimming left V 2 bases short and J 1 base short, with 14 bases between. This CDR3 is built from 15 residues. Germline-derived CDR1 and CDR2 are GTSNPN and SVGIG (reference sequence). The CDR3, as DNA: TGTGCCTGGAGTACGATCGGACGGACGAACACTGAAGCTTTCTTT. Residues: CAWSTIGRTNTEAFF.

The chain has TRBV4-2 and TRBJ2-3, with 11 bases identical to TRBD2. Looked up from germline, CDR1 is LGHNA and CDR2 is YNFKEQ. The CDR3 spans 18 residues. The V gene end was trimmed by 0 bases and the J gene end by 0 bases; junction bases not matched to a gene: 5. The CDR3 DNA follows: TGTGCCAGCAGCCAAGAGAGGCTAGCGGGAGGTAGCACAGATACGCAGTATTTT. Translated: CASSQERLAGGSTDTQYF.

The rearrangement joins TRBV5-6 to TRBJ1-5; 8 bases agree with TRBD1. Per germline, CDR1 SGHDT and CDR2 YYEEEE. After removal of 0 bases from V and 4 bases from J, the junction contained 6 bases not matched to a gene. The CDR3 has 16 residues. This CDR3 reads CASSLAPTGVNQPQHF. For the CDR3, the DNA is TGTGCCAGCAGCTTGGCCCCGACAGGGGTTAATCAGCCCCAGCATTTT. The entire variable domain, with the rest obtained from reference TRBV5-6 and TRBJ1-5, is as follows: DAGVTQSPTHLIKTRGQQVTLRCSPKSGHDTVSWYQQALGQGPQFIFQYYEEEERQRGNFPDRFSGHQFPNYSSELNVNALLLGDSALYLCASSLAPTGVNQPQHFGDGTRLSIL.

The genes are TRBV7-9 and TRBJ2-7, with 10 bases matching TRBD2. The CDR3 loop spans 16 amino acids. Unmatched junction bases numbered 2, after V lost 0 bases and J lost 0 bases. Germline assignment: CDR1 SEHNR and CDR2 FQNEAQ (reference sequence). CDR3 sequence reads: CASSLAASGGSYEQYF. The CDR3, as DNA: TGTGCCAGCAGCTTAGCGGCTAGCGGGGGCTCCTACGAGCAGTACTTC.

In nucleotides, the CDR3 is TGTGCCAGTAGTATCCGAGGGGCACTAAGTGGCTACACCTTC. This encodes CASSIRGALSGYTF. The rearrangement uses TRBV19 and TRBJ1-2; weak D call: TRBD1 (5 bases). Trimming took off 3 bases at V and 7 bases at J, with 15 bases between the two ends. This CDR3 contains 14 residues. Germline V lookup: CDR1 LNHDA, CDR2 SQIVND (reference sequence).